This T cell receptor (beta chain) was identified during a study of blood T cell repertoires in COVID-19. About the research overall: Both acute and convalescent COVID-19 samples were obtained from the United States, Italy and Spain. Sample material is recorded as cDNA or gDNA derived from T cells, B-cell-depleted T cells, or PBMCs.

From germline, CDR1 is SGHAT and CDR2 FQDESV (reference sequence). The CDR3 runs to 16 residues. Original handling: It was from reference gene primer amplification that nucleated cell counts were estimated. This table comes from immunoSEQ multiplex PCR, and its TCRdb copy is limited to in-frame clones, with some not included. V and J calls and clone size come straight from that table; D and trimming were deduced from the DNA. The sample carries 130,000 to 150,000 clones, 70% to 90% recorded once. A few counts support this clone. At one end the junction does not follow the germline gene, possibly because of a read error. Enrollment of patients from Seattle took place during active infection, with longitudinal follow-up.

Material: peripheral blood. This clonotype originated in a woman aged 60-75 years with COVID-19, enrolled during active disease. V gene TRBV11-1 combines with J gene TRBJ2-5, with D maybe TRBD2 (6 bases). CDR3 in amino acids: CASTLLGGVYQETQYF. The CDR3 DNA reads TGTGCCAGCACCTTATTAGGCGGGGTGTACCAAGAGACCCAGTACTTC.